This TCR beta chain emerged from a study of T cells in Graves' hyperthyroidism and ophthalmopathy. Points on this clonotype: No antigen is known for it. This could be a read error, since a much larger clone is one nucleotide away. No conserved phenylalanine or tryptophan ends this CDR3, so it is likely a read error.

Study-wide results and caveats: Most thyroid clonotypes expanded above 0.001 appeared in blood too.

Amplified TCR beta CDR3 regions came from RNA transcripts. TCR CDR3 underwent first-round RT-PCR with the HTBI primer set. TCRdb analysed the multiplex PCR reads with MiXCR anew, one entry per CDR3 protein. The data show around 520,000 distinct CDR3 sequences, with roughly 24% seen just once and over 9% held by the top ten. V was shortened by 1 base and J by 4 bases, with 11 bases between the two germline ends. CDR1 and CDR2 (germline): MGHDK, SYGVNS. The CDR3 length is 15 residues. The sequencing sample was made of blood. The chain combines TRBV25-1 with TRBJ1-3; tentatively, D is TRBD1 (5 bases). The origin of this receptor is a woman in her thirties with Graves' ophthalmopathy. As DNA, the CDR3 is TGTGCCAGCAGTGAATTTAGGGGAGGCGGAAACACCATATATTAT. It translates to CASSEFRGGGNTIYY.